One TCR beta chain is described in this entry. Its specificity is not known. Patients aged 2 to 39 years had fewer naive T cells. This sample was included in a study of regulatory T cells. Study-level results: Roughly tenfold fewer unique productive TRB reads came from patient Treg samples versus control samples. Regulatory T cells from CD3G-deficient patients were less diverse than autologous conventional CD4+ cells and control regulatory cells.

The primer mix had 52 TRBV and 13 TRBJ primers. Here immunoSEQ multiplex PCR was the method, and the copy in TCRdb shows in-frame clones only, minus some. The data show around 4,000 clones, more than 85% seen once. Specimen: CD4+ Tregs sorted from blood. The sequence came from a child aged 2-15 years with CD3G deficiency.

DNA for the CDR3: TGTGCCAGCAGTCCCCCGGCATGGGGTGAGCAGTACTTC. It translates to CASSPPAWGEQYF. This chain joins TRBV28 and TRBJ2-7, with no clear D. Trimming shortened V by 5 bases and J by 7 bases, and 15 bases separated the two germline ends. The germline gives CDR1 MDHEN, CDR2 SYDVKM. This CDR3 contains 13 residues.